This TCR beta chain was sequenced for a study of cytomegalovirus exposure and HLA in healthy donors (dated by TCRdb to 2016 to 2017). Background on the whole study: An earlier analysis of around 600 of the donors reported about 250 Gb of sequence data and 100 million to 130 million unique TCR beta sequences from about 200 million T cells. Because of strong linkage in the cohort, roughly five DR-DQ haplotypes were treated as single units for association and clustering. The study combined high-throughput TCR immunosequencing, statistical association of individual TCRs with disease status, and machine learning to predict cytomegalovirus infection status. To decide whether each TCR beta V gene segment behaved as functional or pseudogenic, an earlier analysis of some 540 of the donors relied on high-throughput TCR beta sequencing. In a later genetic analysis, genome-wide SNP genotypes for about three fifths of the roughly 670 donors were used, and that subset was treated as a discovery cohort. The study aimed to test whether signatures of past pathogen exposure could be identified by cataloging public T cell receptors. Alongside the repertoire data, information on donor age, sex, ethnicity and CMV serostatus was compiled. Among the roughly 400 genotyped donors, approximately 81% belonged to the genetic ancestry cluster associated with self-reported Caucasian donors. Rather than using new phenotypic data, the later analysis identified candidate immune exposures from TCR beta sequences and from how often those sequences occurred across donors. Class I and class II HLA loci were covered by the typing at four-digit resolution. The T cell repertoires of several hundred subjects were profiled by immunosequencing and related to cytomegalovirus serostatus. Every discovery cohort repertoire had been produced on one sequencing platform. Across about 370 genotyped donors of the cohort, an average of about 200,000 unique TCR beta nucleotide sequences per donor were sequenced, and 15% to 20% of those sequences were non-productive. The number of typed donors differed by locus: about 620-630 for A, B, C, DRB1 and DQB1; approximately 540 for DQA1; 600 to 610 for DPA1; and around 490 for DPB1. A later analysis re-analyzed previously published TCR beta repertoires from several hundred donors and added high-resolution HLA genotyping to study TCR occurrence patterns. In addition to the first cohort of 500 to 850 subjects, a separate validation cohort of about 120 different subjects was used. Around 330 gigabases of sequencing data and around 85 million unique TCR sequences made up an early release that covered roughly 670 HLA-typed donors.

The cohort consisted of approximately 690 healthy bone marrow donors. All cohort members were sampled while nominally healthy, although unrecorded immune exposures were likely present. The donor tested CMV seropositive, placing the donor among the roughly 300 seropositive members of the cohort. A peripheral blood sample was provided by each donor, and peripheral blood mononuclear cells were used for TCR beta sequencing. The Qiagen DNeasy Blood Extraction Kit was used to extract genomic DNA from the blood cell samples. Study-level results and caveats: For the cohort, immune exposure information was limited to CMV serostatus. A later analysis reported that several top co-occurrence clusters appeared linked to parvovirus B19, influenza, CMV and Epstein-Barr virus. V-gene and J-gene trimming of TCR beta chains was associated with a missense DCLRE1C variant in a later genetic analysis, and the association was replicated in an independent cohort. According to a later analysis, most CMV-associated TCR beta chains appeared to be HLA-restricted, and the HLA associations seemed to be driven largely by CMV exposure. Three of the identified cytomegalovirus-associated TCR beta chains were confirmed in vitro to be specific for cytomegalovirus antigens. According to the authors, the approach could potentially be generalized to other disease states and immunological phenotypes. The study listed 150 to 200 TCR beta chains as associated with cytomegalovirus. Strong co-occurrence of HLA alleles, especially DR and DQ, made assigning TCR associations to individual alleles difficult. Correlated functional status among segregating V segments might be attributable to linkage disequilibrium, but an unknown experimental factor could not be ruled out. A group of highly shared sequence variants was considered likely to be a technical artifact of the sequencing pipeline. In a later genetic analysis, fewer N-insertions in productive TCRs were reported among donors in an Asian-associated ancestry cluster than the approximately 710-donor mean. The classifier was reported to diagnose cytomegalovirus status with high specificity and sensitivity in both the original cohort and the validation cohort. Most TCR sequences were observed very rarely across donors, whereas some public TCRs were present in many individuals. An earlier analysis of approximately 530 of the donors showed that most TCR beta V segments appeared in productive rearrangements either about 90% or about 30% of the time, which broadly matched IMGT annotations. In a later analysis, over 15,000 TCR beta sequences were associated with specific HLA alleles at a false discovery rate of 0.05. A later analysis found that TCR association rates varied across HLA loci, with DRB1 alleles showing the most associated TCRs and HLA-C alleles the fewest. Compared with equally common non-associated chains, HLA-associated TCR beta chains in a later analysis were more clonally expanded and had lower generation probabilities. A further reported finding was that TCR beta sequences accurately predicted the HLA-A and HLA-B alleles for most subjects in the first cohort. Because HLA typing was missing for some donors at each locus, association tests included only the typed subset. Some IMGT-functional V segments, including TRBV6-2 and TRBV6-3, could not be distinguished by the 87-base-pair reads and were therefore excluded. Only TCR beta chains were sequenced in this cohort, and the absence of alpha or paired-chain data limited detectable features. The presence/absence analyses assumed that sequencing depth was roughly uniform across donors, and that assumption may not be true. Because counts were too low, under 20 rarely observed V segments, including chromosome 9 orphons, were left out of the earlier analysis of 587 of the donors.

With respect to this clone: Its target antigen remains unknown. No clone much larger than this one lies a single base away; base qualities are absent.

Deletion took 1 base off V and 2 bases off J, with a span of 7 bases between the germline ends. The CDR3, cysteine through phenylalanine, is 14 amino acids long. The DNA shown is the 42-base CDR3, in frame from base 1. As encoded in the germline V gene, CDR1 is MNHNS while CDR2 is SASEGT. Libraries were built with the immunoSEQ multiplex PCR assay. For the multiplex PCR, a mixture combining 60 forward primers for TCR Vbeta segments and 13 reverse primers for TCR Jbeta segments was used. A multiplex PCR assay on genomic DNA amplified the CDR3 region of rearranged TCR beta genes. The amplified TCR beta libraries were sequenced on the Illumina HiSeq System as 87-base-pair reads. The authors processed their data as follows. A later analysis tallied 70 million to 100 million unique TCR beta chains across the 666 repertoires, and approximately 12 million of those chains were shared by two or more donors. To remove PCR and sequencing errors, raw reads were error-corrected and collapsed into unique sequences using a nearest-neighbor algorithm that merged closely related sequences. Alignment of CDR3 sequences to IMGT reference sequences was used to assign V, D and J gene segments. For a sequence to be retained, a match of at least six nucleotides was required to both a V gene segment and a J gene segment. A rearrangement counted as productive if the CDR3 had no stop codons and remained in frame with V and J, and every other rearrangement counted as non-productive. CDR3 was defined according to IMGT convention as the region running from the second conserved V-encoded cysteine to the conserved J-encoded phenylalanine. In an earlier analysis of 500 to 650 of the donors, sequences lacking an unambiguous match to a single V gene segment were excluded. An earlier analysis of 500 to 700 of the donors classified V segments as functional when productive rearrangements were above 56.7% and as segregating when the standard deviation between donors was above 5%. A statistical classification framework was developed to diagnose cytomegalovirus status using the catalog of TCR beta chain sequences. V and J gene assignment, in a later analysis, came from comparing TCR nucleotide sequences with IMGT/GENE-DB human TR gene sequences. A later analysis assigned CDR3 sequences and most-parsimonious VDJ recombination scenarios with the TCRdist pipeline. A later analysis defined each TCR beta chain by its CDR3 amino acid sequence plus V-gene family, and excluded reads lacking a unique V-gene family. A later analysis removed 500 to 650 highly shared, low-generation-probability nucleotide sequences to deal with suspected cross-contamination and a sequencing artifact. A later analysis calculated a clonal expansion index for each public chain from normalized within-repertoire ranks of inferred template counts. Generation probabilities in a later analysis came from a VDJ recombination model fitted to out-of-frame rearrangements, and those results were checked against IGoR. A later analysis scored TCR-TCR, TCR-HLA and TCR-CMV co-occurrence with hypergeometric tests, applying a repertoire-size bias correction to TCR pairs. In a later analysis, false discovery rates were estimated by permuting HLA or CMV assignments 20 times. A later analysis grouped co-occurring TCRs with DBSCAN, adding TCRdist sequence similarity when clustering within HLA-allele-positive subsets. Repertoires with fewer than 30,000 or more than 120,000 public chains were left out of co-occurrence clustering, as were a handful of repertoires with anomalous nucleotide sharing. Entries here come from immuneACCESS through TCRdb and include only in-frame sequences with V and J called. Some clones fail to appear in such tables; in the studies checked, an unresolved V gene covers under half of the shortfall, and the cause of the remainder is unknown. V and J calls and clone size are as listed in that table; D and trimming were resolved from the DNA. The sample records approximately 110,000 clones, less than 80% of which are singletons. 6.5% to 8.5% of the sample is taken by the ten largest.

In this chain, TRBV6-1 is recombined with TRBJ2-3; confidence is insufficient to name the D gene. The receptor was derived from a woman aged 50 to 65 in good health and CMV-seropositive. Sequenced material: PBMCs. The CDR3 loop reads CASSEDHFTDTQYF. The DNA sequence follows: TGTGCCAGCAGTGAAGATCATTTCACAGATACGCAGTATTTT.